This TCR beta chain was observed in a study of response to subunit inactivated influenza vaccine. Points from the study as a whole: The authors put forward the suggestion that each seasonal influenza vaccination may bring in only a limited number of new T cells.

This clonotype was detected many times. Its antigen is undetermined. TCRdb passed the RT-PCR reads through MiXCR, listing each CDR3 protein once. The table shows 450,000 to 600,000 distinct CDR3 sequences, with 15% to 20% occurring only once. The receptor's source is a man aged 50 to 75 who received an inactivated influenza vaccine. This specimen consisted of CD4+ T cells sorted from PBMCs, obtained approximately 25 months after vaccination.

CDR3 amino acids: CASSLSDTQYF. CDR3 nucleotides: TGTGCCAGCAGCTTATCAGATACGCAGTATTTT. The chain is built from TRBV7-9 and TRBJ2-3; D unresolved. V lost 2 bases, J lost 4 bases, and 1 base lay in between. This CDR3 contains 11 residues. Germline V CDR1 and CDR2: SEHNR, FQNEAQ (reference sequence).